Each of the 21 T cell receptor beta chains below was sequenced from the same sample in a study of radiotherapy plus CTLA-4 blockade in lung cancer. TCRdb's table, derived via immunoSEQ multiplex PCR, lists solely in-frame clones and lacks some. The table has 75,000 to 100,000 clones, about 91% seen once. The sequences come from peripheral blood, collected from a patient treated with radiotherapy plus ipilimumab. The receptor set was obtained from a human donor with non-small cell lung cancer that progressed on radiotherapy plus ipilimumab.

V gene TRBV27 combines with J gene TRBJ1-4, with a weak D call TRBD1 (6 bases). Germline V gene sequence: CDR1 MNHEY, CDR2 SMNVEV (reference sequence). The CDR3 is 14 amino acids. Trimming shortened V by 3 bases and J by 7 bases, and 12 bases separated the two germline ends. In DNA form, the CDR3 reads TGTGCCAGCAGTTTCAATGGGGGGCGTGAAAAACTGTTTTTT. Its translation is CASSFNGGREKLFF.

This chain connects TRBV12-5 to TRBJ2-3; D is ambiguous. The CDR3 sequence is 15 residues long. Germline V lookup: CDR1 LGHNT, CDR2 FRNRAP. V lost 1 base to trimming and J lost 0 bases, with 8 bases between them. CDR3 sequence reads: CASGLGTSSTDTQYF. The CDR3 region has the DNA TGTGCTAGTGGTTTGGGGACCAGCAGCACAGATACGCAGTATTTT. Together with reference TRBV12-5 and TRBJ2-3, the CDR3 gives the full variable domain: DARVTQTPRHKVTEMGQEVTMRCQPILGHNTVFWYRQTMMQGLELLAYFRNRAPLDDSGMPKDRFSAEMPDATLATLKIQPSEPRDSAVYFCASGLGTSSTDTQYFGPGTRLTVL.

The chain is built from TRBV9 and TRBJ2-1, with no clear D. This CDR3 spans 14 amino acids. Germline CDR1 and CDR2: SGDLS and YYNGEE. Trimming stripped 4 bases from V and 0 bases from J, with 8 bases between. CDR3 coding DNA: TGTGCCAGCAGCCCCGGAAGCTCCTACAATGAGCAGTTCTTC. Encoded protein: CASSPGSSYNEQFF.

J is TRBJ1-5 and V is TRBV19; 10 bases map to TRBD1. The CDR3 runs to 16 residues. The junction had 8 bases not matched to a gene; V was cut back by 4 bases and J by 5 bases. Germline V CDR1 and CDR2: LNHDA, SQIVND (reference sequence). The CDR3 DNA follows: TGTGCCAGTAGTACGACCGACAGGGGGCTTTATCAGCCCCAGCATTTT. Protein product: CASSTTDRGLYQPQHF.

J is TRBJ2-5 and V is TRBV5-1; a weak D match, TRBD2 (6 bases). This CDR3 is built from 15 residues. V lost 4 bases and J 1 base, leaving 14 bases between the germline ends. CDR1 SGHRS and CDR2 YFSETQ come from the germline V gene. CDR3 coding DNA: TGCGCCAGCAGCGGAGAGGTCGGGGGCCAAGAGACCCAGTACTTC. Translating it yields CASSGEVGGQETQYF. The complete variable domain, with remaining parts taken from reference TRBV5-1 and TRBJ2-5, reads KAGVTQTPRYLIKTRGQQVTLSCSPISGHRSVSWYQQTPGQGLQFLFEYFSETQRNKGNFPGRFSGRQFSNSRSEMNVSTLELGDSALYLCASSGEVGGQETQYFGPGTRLLVL.

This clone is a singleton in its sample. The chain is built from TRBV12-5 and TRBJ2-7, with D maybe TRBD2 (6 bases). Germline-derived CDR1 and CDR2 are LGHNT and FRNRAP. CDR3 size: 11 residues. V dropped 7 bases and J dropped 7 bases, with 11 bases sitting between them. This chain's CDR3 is CASAIGLEQYF. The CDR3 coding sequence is TGTGCTAGTGCCATCGGACTAGAGCAGTACTTC.

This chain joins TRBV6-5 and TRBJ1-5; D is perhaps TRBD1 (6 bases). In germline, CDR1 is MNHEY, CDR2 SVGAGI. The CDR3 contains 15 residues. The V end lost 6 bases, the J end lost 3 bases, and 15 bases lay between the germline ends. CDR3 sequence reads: CASRPQGLINQPQHF. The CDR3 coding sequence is TGTGCCAGCAGGCCCCAGGGGTTGATCAATCAGCCCCAGCATTTT.

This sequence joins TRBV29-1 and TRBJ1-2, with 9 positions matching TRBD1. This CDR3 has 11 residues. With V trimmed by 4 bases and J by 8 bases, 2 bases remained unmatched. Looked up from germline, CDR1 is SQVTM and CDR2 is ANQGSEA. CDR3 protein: CSVGQGDGYTF. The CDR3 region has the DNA TGCAGCGTTGGACAGGGGGACGGCTACACCTTC.

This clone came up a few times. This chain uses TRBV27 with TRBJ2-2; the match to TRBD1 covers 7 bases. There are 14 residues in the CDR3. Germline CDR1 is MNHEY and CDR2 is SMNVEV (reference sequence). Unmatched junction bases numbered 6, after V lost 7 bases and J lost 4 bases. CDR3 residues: CASTLTGPTGELFF. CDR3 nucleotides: TGTGCCAGCACCCTGACAGGGCCCACCGGGGAGCTGTTTTTT.

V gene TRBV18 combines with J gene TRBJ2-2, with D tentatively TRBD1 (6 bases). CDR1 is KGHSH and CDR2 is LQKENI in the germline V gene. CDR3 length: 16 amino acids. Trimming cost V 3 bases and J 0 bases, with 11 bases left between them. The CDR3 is CASSPSDSTNTGELFF. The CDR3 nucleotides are TGTGCCAGCTCACCGTCGGACAGCACGAACACCGGGGAGCTGTTTTTT. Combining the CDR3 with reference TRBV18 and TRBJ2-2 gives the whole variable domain NAGVMQNPRHLVRRRGQEARLRCSPMKGHSHVYWYRQLPEEGLKFMVYLQKENIIDESGMPKERFSAEFPKEGPSILRIQQVVRGDSAAYFCASSPSDSTNTGELFFGEGSRLTVL.

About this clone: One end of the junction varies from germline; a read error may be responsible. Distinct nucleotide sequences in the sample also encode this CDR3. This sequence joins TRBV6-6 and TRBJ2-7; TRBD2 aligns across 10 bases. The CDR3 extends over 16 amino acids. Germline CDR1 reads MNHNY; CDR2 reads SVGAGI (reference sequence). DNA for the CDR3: TGTGCCAGCAGTCCTGGGACTAGCGCTAGCTCCTACGAGCAGTATTTC. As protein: CASSPGTSASSYEQYF.

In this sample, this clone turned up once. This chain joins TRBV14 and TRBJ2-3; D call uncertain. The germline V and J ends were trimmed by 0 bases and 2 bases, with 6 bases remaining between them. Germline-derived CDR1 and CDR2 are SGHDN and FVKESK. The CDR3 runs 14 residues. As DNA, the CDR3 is TGTGCCAGCAGCCAAGACCTGCCCACAGATACGCAGTATTTT. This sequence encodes CASSQDLPTDTQYF.

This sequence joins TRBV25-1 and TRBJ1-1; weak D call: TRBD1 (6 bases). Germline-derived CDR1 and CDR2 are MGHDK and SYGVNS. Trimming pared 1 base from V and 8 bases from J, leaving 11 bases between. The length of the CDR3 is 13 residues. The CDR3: CASSESGAPEAFF. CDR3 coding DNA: TGTGCCAGCAGTGAATCAGGGGCCCCCGAAGCTTTCTTT.

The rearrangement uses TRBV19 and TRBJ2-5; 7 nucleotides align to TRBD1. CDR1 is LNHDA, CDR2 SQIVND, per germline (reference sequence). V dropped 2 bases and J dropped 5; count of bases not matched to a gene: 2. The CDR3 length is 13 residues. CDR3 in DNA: TGTGCCAGTAGTATAAGGGGGCCGGAGACCCAGTACTTC. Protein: CASSIRGPETQYF.

As DNA, the CDR3 is TGCGCCAGCAGTGGACGGACAGGGGTGAACACTGAAGCTTTCTTT. This encodes CASSGRTGVNTEAFF. The chain employs TRBV5-1 and TRBJ1-1; 9 bases agree with TRBD1. This CDR3 is built from 15 residues. V shed 5 bases and J 0 bases; nucleotides not matched to a gene: 5. Germline V gene lookup returns CDR1 SGHRS and CDR2 YFSETQ.

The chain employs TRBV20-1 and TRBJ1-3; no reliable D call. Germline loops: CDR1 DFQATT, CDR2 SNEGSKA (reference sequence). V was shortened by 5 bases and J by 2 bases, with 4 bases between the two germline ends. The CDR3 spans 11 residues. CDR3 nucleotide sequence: TGCAGTGCTTCGACTGGAAACACCATATATTTT. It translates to CSASTGNTIYF.

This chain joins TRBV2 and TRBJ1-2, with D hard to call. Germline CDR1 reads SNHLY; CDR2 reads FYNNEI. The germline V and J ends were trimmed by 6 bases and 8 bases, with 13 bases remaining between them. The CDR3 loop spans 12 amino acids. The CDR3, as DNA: TGTGCCAGCAGGAACAGCGTCGGGGGCTACACCTTC. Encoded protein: CASRNSVGGYTF.

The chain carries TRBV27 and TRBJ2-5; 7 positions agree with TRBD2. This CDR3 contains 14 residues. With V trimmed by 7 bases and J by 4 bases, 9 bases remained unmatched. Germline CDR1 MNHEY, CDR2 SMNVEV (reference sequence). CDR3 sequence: CASTPNGGRETQYF. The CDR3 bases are TGTGCCAGCACCCCCAACGGCGGGAGAGAGACCCAGTACTTC.

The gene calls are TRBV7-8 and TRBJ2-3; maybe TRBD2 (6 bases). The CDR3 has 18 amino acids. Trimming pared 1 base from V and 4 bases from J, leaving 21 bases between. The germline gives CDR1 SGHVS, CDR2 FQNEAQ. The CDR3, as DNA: TGTGCCAGCAGCTTAGTCGGCGGGATAAGAGAGTTGTCAGATACGCAGTATTTT. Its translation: CASSLVGGIRELSDTQYF.

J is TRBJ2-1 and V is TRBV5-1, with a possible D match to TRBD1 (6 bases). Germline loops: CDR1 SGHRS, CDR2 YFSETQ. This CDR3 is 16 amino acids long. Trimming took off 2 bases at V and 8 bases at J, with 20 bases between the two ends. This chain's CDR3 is CASSFGYRQVSDEQFF. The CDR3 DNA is TGCGCCAGCAGCTTTGGTTACCGACAGGTCTCAGATGAGCAGTTCTTC. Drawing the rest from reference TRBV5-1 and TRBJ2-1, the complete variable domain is KAGVTQTPRYLIKTRGQQVTLSCSPISGHRSVSWYQQTPGQGLQFLFEYFSETQRNKGNFPGRFSGRQFSNSRSEMNVSTLELGDSALYLCASSFGYRQVSDEQFFGPGTRLTVL.

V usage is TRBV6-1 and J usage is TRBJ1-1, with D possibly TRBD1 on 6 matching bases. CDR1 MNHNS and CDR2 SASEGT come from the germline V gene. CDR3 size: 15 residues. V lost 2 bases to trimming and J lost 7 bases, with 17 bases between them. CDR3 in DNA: TGTGCCAGCAGTGAACTTGGAGGGGGTGAAGGTGAAGCTTTCTTT. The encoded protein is CASSELGGGEGEAFF.